This T cell receptor beta chain was found in a study of blood T cells in healthy people across ages. The CDR3 covers 16 residues. Per germline, CDR1 SGDLS and CDR2 YYNGEE. V was shortened by 0 bases and J by 1 base, with 11 bases between the two germline ends. Then a second PCR, running about 6 to 11 cycles, was carried out with a sample-barcoded 5' primer and a J-beta primer mix. TCRdb analysed the 5' RACE reads with MiXCR anew, one entry per CDR3 protein. The sample lists around 800,000 distinct CDR3 sequences; roughly 26% were seen once. This same sample was also taken into another study, of T cells of mothers and their children.

The receptor was isolated from a boy younger than 18 in good health. V gene TRBV9 combines with J gene TRBJ2-4, with D unresolved. Specimen: blood. In DNA form, the CDR3 reads TGTGCCAGCAGCGTAGGGGGAATTGATGCCAAAAACATTCAGTACTTC. This encodes CASSVGGIDAKNIQYF.